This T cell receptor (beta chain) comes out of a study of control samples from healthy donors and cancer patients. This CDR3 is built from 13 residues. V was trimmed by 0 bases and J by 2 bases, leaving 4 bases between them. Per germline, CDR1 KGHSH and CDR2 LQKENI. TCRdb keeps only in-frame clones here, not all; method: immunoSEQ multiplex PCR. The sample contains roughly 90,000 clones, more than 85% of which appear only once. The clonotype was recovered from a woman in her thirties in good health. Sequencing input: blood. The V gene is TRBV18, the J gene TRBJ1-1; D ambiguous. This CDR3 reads CASSPPTNTEAFF. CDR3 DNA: TGTGCCAGCTCACCACCAACAAACACTGAAGCTTTCTTT.